Below are 9 T cell receptor beta chains sequenced from a single sample in a study of blood T cell repertoires in COVID-19. TCRdb's table, derived via immunoSEQ multiplex PCR, lists solely in-frame clones and lacks some. The sample yields 250,000 or so clones, around 81% seen once. The sequenced sample consisted of peripheral blood. These receptors were obtained from a woman in her sixties with active or convalescent COVID-19.

This chain joins TRBV5-5 and TRBJ2-1, with 7 bases aligning to TRBD2. With 2 bases clipped from V and 0 bases from J, the junction kept 8 bases outside the gene matches. Looked up from germline, CDR1 is SGHKS and CDR2 is YYEKEE (reference sequence). This CDR3 region has 17 residues. The CDR3 here is CASSFWTSVSSYNEQFF. The CDR3 coding sequence is TGTGCCAGCAGCTTTTGGACTAGTGTTTCCTCCTACAATGAGCAGTTCTTC.

CDR3: CASSPQGLAGGYEQFF. DNA for the CDR3: TGTGCCAGCAGCCCGCAGGGACTAGCGGGAGGGTATGAGCAGTTCTTC. The genes are TRBV7-3 and TRBJ2-1; 16 nucleotides match TRBD2. Germline assignment: CDR1 SGHTA and CDR2 FQGTGA. The CDR3 has 16 amino acids. The junction had 6 bases not matched to a gene; V was cut back by 5 bases and J by 8 bases.

Only one count was recorded for this clone. The V gene is TRBV5-1, the J gene TRBJ2-5; TRBD2 is a possible D gene (6 bases). The germline V gene encodes CDR1 SGHRS and CDR2 YFSETQ. The CDR3 has 15 residues. Trimming took off 3 bases at V and 5 bases at J, with 17 bases between the two ends. CDR3 nucleotide sequence: TGCGCCAGCAGCTACAACGAGGGTGGAGGGGAGACCCAGTACTTC. Residues: CASSYNEGGGETQYF.

The genes are TRBV5-6 and TRBJ2-2, with D maybe TRBD1 (6 bases). The V gene lost 4 bases and the J gene lost 3 bases, with 19 bases spanning the gap. Germline lookup yields CDR1 SGHDT and CDR2 YYEEEE. CDR3 size: 17 residues. As DNA, the CDR3 is TGTGCCAGCAGCCGAGGAAACAGGGTTGGGGACACCGGGGAGCTGTTTTTT. Protein product: CASSRGNRVGDTGELFF.

This chain links TRBV7-8 with TRBJ2-7; D perhaps matches TRBD1 (6 bases). Germline V gene lookup returns CDR1 SGHVS and CDR2 FQNEAQ. The CDR3 has 15 amino acids. V was cut by 3 bases and J by 0 bases, with 12 bases left in between. CDR3 residues: CASSLVGQSSYEQYF. CDR3 nucleotides: TGTGCCAGCAGCTTGGTCGGACAGAGCTCCTACGAGCAGTACTTC.

Written as DNA, the CDR3 is TGTGCCAGCAGCCAAGAGAGGCACACCGGGGAGCTGTTTTTT. Amino acids: CASSQERHTGELFF. V gene TRBV3-1 (or the pseudogene TRBV3-2) combines with J gene TRBJ2-2, with no clear D. Per germline, CDR1 LGHDT and CDR2 YNNKEL (reference sequence). The length of the CDR3 is 14 residues. With 0 bases removed from V and 3 bases from J, the gap between germline ends came to 5 bases.

The sample holds one count of this clone. This rearrangement joins TRBV19 to TRBJ2-2; D not certain. Per germline, CDR1 LNHDA and CDR2 SQIVND (reference sequence). Trimming shortened V by 0 bases and J by 8 bases, and 7 bases separated the two germline ends. The CDR3 has 13 residues. The DNA of the CDR3 is TGTGCCAGTAGTATAGAGGTAGTTGGGGAGCTGTTTTTT. Protein sequence: CASSIEVVGELFF.

The rearrangement joins TRBV6-5 to TRBJ1-6; no definite D call. The V end was cut by 8 bases, the J end by 7 bases, with 12 bases between. This CDR3 is 13 amino acids long. Germline assignment: CDR1 MNHEY and CDR2 SVGAGI. The CDR3 here is CASGRRQNSPLHF. The CDR3 nucleotides read TGTGCCAGCGGGCGGAGGCAGAATTCACCCCTCCACTTT.

The gene calls are TRBV7-9 and TRBJ1-1; the D gene is possibly TRBD1 (6 bases). Between the trimmed V and J ends, which lost 2 bases and 3 bases, there was a span of 16 bases. Germline loops: CDR1 SEHNR, CDR2 FQNEAQ (reference sequence). The CDR3 is 16 residues long. CDR3 nucleotides: TGTGCCAGCAGCTTAACGGGGGGCGAGGGTTACACTGAAGCTTTCTTT. Amino acid sequence: CASSLTGGEGYTEAFF.